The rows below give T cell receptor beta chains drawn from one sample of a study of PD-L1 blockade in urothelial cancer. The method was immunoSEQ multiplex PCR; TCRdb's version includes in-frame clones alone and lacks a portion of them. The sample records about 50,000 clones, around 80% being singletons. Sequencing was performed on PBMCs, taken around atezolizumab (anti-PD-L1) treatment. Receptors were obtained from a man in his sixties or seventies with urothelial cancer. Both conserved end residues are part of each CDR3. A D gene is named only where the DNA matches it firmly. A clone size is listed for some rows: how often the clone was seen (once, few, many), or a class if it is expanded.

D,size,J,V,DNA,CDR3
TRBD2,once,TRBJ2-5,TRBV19,TGTGCCAGTAGTATTAGCGGGGATTTTAAGGAGACCCAGTACTTC,CASSISGDFKETQYF
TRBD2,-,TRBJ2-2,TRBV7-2,TGTGCCAGCCGCTCAGGACTAGCGGGAGGCCCCGGGGAGCTGTTTTTT,CASRSGLAGGPGELFF
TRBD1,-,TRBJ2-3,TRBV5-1,TGCGCCAGCAGCTTCGACAGGGGAAGAGATACGCAGTATTTT,CASSFDRGRDTQYF
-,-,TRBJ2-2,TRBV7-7,TGTGCCAGCAGCATCGAGGGGAACACCGGGGAGCTGTTTTTT,CASSIEGNTGELFF
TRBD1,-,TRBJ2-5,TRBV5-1,TGCGCCAGCAGCTTCAGGGGGCAAGAGACCCAGTACTTC,CASSFRGQETQYF
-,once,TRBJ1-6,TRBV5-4,TGTGCCAGCAGCCTTTTTGGCGGAAATTCACCCCTCCACTTT,CASSLFGGNSPLHF
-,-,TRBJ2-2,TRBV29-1,TGCAGCGTTGAAGAGAGGAAGAACACCGGGGAGCTGTTTTTT,CSVEERKNTGELFF
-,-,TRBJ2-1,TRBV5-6,TGTGCCAGCAGCTTGTGGGTTAGCGGATACAATGAGCAGTTCTTC,CASSLWVSGYNEQFF
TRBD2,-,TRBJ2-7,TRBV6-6,TGTGCCAGCAGTTACTCGAGGACTAGCGGGGGCTACGAGCAGTACTTC,CASSYSRTSGGYEQYF
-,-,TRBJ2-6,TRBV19,TGTGCCAGTAGTCCCCCGGGGGCTGGGGCCAACGTCCTGACTTTC,CASSPPGAGANVLTF
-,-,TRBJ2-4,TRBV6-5,TGTGCCAGCACGGCAGGGGTTTATAGCATTCAGTACTTC,CASTAGVYSIQYF
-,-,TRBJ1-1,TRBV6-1,TGTGCCAGCAATCAACAGGGTACGGACACTGAAGCTTTCTTT,CASNQQGTDTEAFF
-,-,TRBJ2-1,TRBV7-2,TGTGCCAGCAGCTTAGTTCAAAATGAGCAGTTCTTC,CASSLVQNEQFF
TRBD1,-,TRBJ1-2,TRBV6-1,TGTGCCAGCAGTCCCCGGGACAGGGGGAACTATGGCTACACCTTC,CASSPRDRGNYGYTF
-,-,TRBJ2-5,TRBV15,TGTGCCACCAGCAGTCACCGTGGGACTCAAGAGACCCAGTACTTC,CATSSHRGTQETQYF
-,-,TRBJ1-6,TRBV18,TGTGCCAGCTCACGGGGAGTGGATTCACCCCTCCACTTT,CASSRGVDSPLHF
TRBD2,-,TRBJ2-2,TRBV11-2,TGTGCCAGCAGCCCCGTGGCGGGAGGTGTCGCTGGGGAGCTGTTTTTT,CASSPVAGGVAGELFF
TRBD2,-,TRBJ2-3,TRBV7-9,TGTGCCAGCAGCTTAGGCGGGAGGGCCGCCGATACGCAGTATTTT,CASSLGGRAADTQYF
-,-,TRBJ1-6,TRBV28,TGTGCCAGCAGGGTTGCAGGGCTGAATTCACCCCTCCACTTT,CASRVAGLNSPLHF
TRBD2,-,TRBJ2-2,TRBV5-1,TGCGCCAGCAGCCCCGGGGGGGCCGGAACCGGGGAGCTGTTTTTT,CASSPGGAGTGELFF
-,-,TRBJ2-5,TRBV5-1,TGCGCCAGCAGCCAGCGTACTAGCAGTTACCAAGAGACCCAGTACTTC,CASSQRTSSYQETQYF
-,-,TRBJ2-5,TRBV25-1,TGTGCCAGCAGTGAATGGAGCGGCGCATATGGGACCCAGTACTTC,CASSEWSGAYGTQYF
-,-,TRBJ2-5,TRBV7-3,TGTGCCAGCAGCTTAACGTTTAGCTCGGAGACCCAGTACTTC,CASSLTFSSETQYF
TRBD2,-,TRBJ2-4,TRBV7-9,TGTGCCAGCAGCGCGACGAGCGGGGGGGCTTTGGCCAAAAACATTCAGTACTTC,CASSATSGGALAKNIQYF
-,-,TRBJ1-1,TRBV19,TGTGCCAGTAGGCCCTCCCAACGGTCCAGGGTTACTGAAGCTTTCTTT,CASRPSQRSRVTEAFF
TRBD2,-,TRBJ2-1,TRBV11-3,TGTGCCAGCAGCTTACGGGGGGGTCGTGGGAATGAGCAGTTCTTC,CASSLRGGRGNEQFF
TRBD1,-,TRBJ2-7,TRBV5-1,TGCGCCAGCAGCCGCCGGGACAGCAGCTACGAGCAGTACTTC,CASSRRDSSYEQYF